One and the same sample provided the 26 T cell receptor beta chains below, sequenced in a study of blood T cell repertoires in COVID-19. Here immunoSEQ multiplex PCR was the method, and the copy in TCRdb shows in-frame clones only, minus some. Of about 50,000 clones in the sample, roughly four fifths were seen once. The specimen sequenced was peripheral blood. Receptors were obtained from a woman in her sixties or seventies with acute or convalescent COVID-19.

This chain joins TRBV5-3 and TRBJ2-7; the D gene is possibly TRBD2 (5 bases). TRBV5-3 is noted as an ORF with a role that remains uncertain. The V end lost 10 bases, the J end lost 6 bases, and 23 bases lay between the germline ends. This CDR3 is built from 14 residues. In DNA form, the CDR3 reads TGTGCCTGGGCCCCCGGGATCAAGTCCCTCGAGCAGTACTTC. This encodes CAWAPGIKSLEQYF.

The J gene is TRBJ1-2, the V gene TRBV13, with D possibly TRBD1 on 5 matching bases. This CDR3 is built from 18 residues. Trimming shortened V by 1 base and J by 0 bases, and 18 bases separated the two germline ends. Germline V gene sequence: CDR1 PRHDT, CDR2 FYEKMQ (reference sequence). In nucleotides, the CDR3 is TGTGCCAGCAGCTTAGCTGTACAGGTGGTGGCCTCTAACTATGGCTACACCTTC. It encodes CASSLAVQVVASNYGYTF.

The V and J genes are TRBV30 and TRBJ1-2; perhaps TRBD1 as D (6 bases). CDR1 is GTSNPN and CDR2 is SVGIG in the germline V gene (reference sequence). V lost 0 bases and J 4 bases, leaving 21 bases between the germline ends. The CDR3 totals 17 residues. The CDR3, as DNA: TGTGCCTGGAGTGTAGCCGAGACAGGCCTACGGGTCTATGGCTACACCTTC. Protein sequence: CAWSVAETGLRVYGYTF. The entire variable domain, with the rest obtained from reference TRBV30 and TRBJ1-2, is as follows: SQTIHQWPATLVQPVGSPLSLECTVEGTSNPNLYWYRQAAGRGLQLLFYSVGIGQISSEVPQNLSASRPQDRQFILSSKKLLLSDSGFYLCAWSVAETGLRVYGYTFGSGTRLTVV.

V is TRBV25-1 and J is TRBJ2-2; D possibly corresponds to TRBD1 (8 bases). This CDR3 has 14 residues. Trimming took off 8 bases at V and 5 bases at J, with 15 bases between the two ends. Looked up from germline, CDR1 is MGHDK and CDR2 is SYGVNS. The chain's CDR3 is CASRGQGGTGELFF. CDR3 nucleotides: TGTGCCAGCCGAGGACAGGGAGGGACCGGGGAGCTGTTTTTT.

This clone was recorded a few times. This chain uses TRBV6-5 with TRBJ1-2, with TRBD1 identical over 10 bases. Germline assignment: CDR1 MNHEY and CDR2 SVGAGI. This CDR3 comprises 15 residues. The junction had 5 bases not matched to a gene; V was cut back by 5 bases and J by 2 bases. CDR3 in DNA: TGTGCCAGCAGTCGGCCGGGACAGGGGAACTATGGCTACACCTTC. Its translation is CASSRPGQGNYGYTF.

The chain has TRBV3-1 (or the pseudogene TRBV3-2) and TRBJ2-1; 15 nucleotides align to TRBD2. The V segment lost 1 base and the J segment 15 bases; nucleotides outside the gene matches: 7. The CDR3 loop spans 15 amino acids. Germline V gives CDR1 LGHDT, CDR2 YNNKEL (reference sequence). DNA of the CDR3: TGTGCCAGCAGCCAAGGCGGACTAGCGGGAGGGCCGGGGTTCTTC. As protein: CASSQGGLAGGPGFF.

This clone showed up just once. The chain has TRBV9 and TRBJ1-6; TRBD1 aligns across 7 bases. V lost 2 bases, J lost 9 bases, and 5 bases stayed unmatched. Germline values: CDR1 SGDLS, CDR2 YYNGEE. The CDR3 spans 14 residues. CDR3 sequence: CASSVGDRSSPLHF. CDR3 sequence (DNA): TGTGCCAGCAGCGTCGGGGACAGATCTTCACCCCTCCACTTT. Full variable domain (missing parts from reference TRBV9 and TRBJ1-6): DSGVTQTPKHLITATGQRVTLRCSPRSGDLSVYWYQQSLDQGLQFLIQYYNGEERAKGNILERFSAQQFPDLHSELNLSSLELGDSALYFCASSVGDRSSPLHFGNGTRLTVT.

The chain links TRBV7-2 to TRBJ1-2; perhaps TRBD1 as D (5 bases). The CDR3 spans 15 residues. V was clipped by 6 bases and J by 0 bases, with 14 bases between them. The germline CDR1 and CDR2 sequences are SGHTA and FQGNSA. Written as DNA, the CDR3 is TGTGCCAGCAGACCGCCAGGGTCCTCTAACTATGGCTACACCTTC. Translated, it gives CASRPPGSSNYGYTF. The complete variable domain, with remaining parts taken from reference TRBV7-2 and TRBJ1-2, reads GAGVSQSPSNKVTEKGKDVELRCDPISGHTALYWYRQSLGQGLEFLIYFQGNSAPDKSGLPSDRFSAERTGGSVSTLTIQRTQQEDSAVYLCASRPPGSSNYGYTFGSGTRLTVV.

This clone has only a few counts. The chain employs TRBV5-1 and TRBJ2-1; the match to TRBD2 covers 10 bases. There are 14 residues in the CDR3. Germline CDR1 and CDR2: SGHRS and YFSETQ. V shed 6 bases, J shed 5 bases, and the junction held 5 bases outside the gene matches. The chain's CDR3 is CASMRLAGDNEQFF. Here the CDR3 DNA reads TGCGCCAGCATGCGGCTAGCGGGGGACAATGAGCAGTTCTTC.

This clone showed up just once. The gene calls are TRBV24-1 and TRBJ2-3, with D perhaps matching TRBD2 (5 bases). CDR3 length equals 13 residues. The V end was cut by 7 bases, the J end by 6 bases, with 13 bases between. In germline, CDR1 is KGHDR, CDR2 SFDVKD. The CDR3 here is CATSGVGSDTQYF. The DNA of the CDR3 is TGTGCCACCAGCGGGGTGGGGTCGGATACGCAGTATTTT.

V usage is TRBV28 and J usage is TRBJ1-2; D might be TRBD1 (6 bases). V was clipped by 5 bases and J by 5 bases, with 15 bases between them. Germline V lookup: CDR1 MDHEN, CDR2 SYDVKM. The CDR3 extends over 14 amino acids. The DNA of the CDR3 is TGTGCCAGCAGTGTAAAAGGGGGGGAATATGGCTACACCTTC. Its protein is CASSVKGGEYGYTF.

V gene TRBV4-2 combines with J gene TRBJ2-2; perhaps TRBD1 as D (5 bases). CDR3 length equals 16 residues. CDR1 and CDR2 from the germline V gene are LGHNA and YNFKEQ. V shed 0 bases and J shed 5 bases, with 13 bases lying between them. CDR3 bases: TGTGCCAGCAGCCAAGATTTCAGGGTCCCTACCGGGGAGCTGTTTTTT. It specifies CASSQDFRVPTGELFF.

As to this clone: An end of the junction does not agree with germline; a read error may underlie this. The chain uses TRBV30 and TRBJ1-6; D call uncertain. CDR3 size: 13 residues. Germline V gives CDR1 GTSNPN, CDR2 SVGIG (reference sequence). CDR3 DNA sequence: TGTGCCTGGAGTCGTGGCGCGACTGAACCCTTCCACTTT. Protein sequence: CAWSRGATEPFHF.

The gene calls are TRBV2 and TRBJ2-3; D not certain. Trimming stripped 3 bases from V and 2 bases from J, with 9 bases between. Germline loops: CDR1 SNHLY, CDR2 FYNNEI. CDR3 length: 14 amino acids. The CDR3 reads CASSEGRYTDTQYF. The CDR3 nucleotides are TGTGCCAGCAGTGAGGGCAGGTACACAGATACGCAGTATTTT.

As DNA, the CDR3 is TGTGCCAGCAGCCTGGCGGGGGGCGCATACGAGCAGTACTTC. It specifies CASSLAGGAYEQYF. The chain recombines TRBV11-2 with TRBJ2-7; 8 nucleotides line up with TRBD2. The V segment lost 5 bases and the J segment 4 bases; nucleotides outside the gene matches: 7. The CDR3 loop spans 14 amino acids. Germline CDR1 SGHAT, CDR2 FQNNGV.

The J gene is TRBJ2-3, the V gene TRBV7-2, with TRBD2 matching 7 bases. V was clipped by 4 bases and J by 3 bases; unmatched bases: 13. The germline CDR1 and CDR2 sequences are SGHTA and FQGNSA. This CDR3 comprises 17 residues. CDR3 protein: CASSSEPLTSWTDTQYF. The CDR3 DNA follows: TGTGCCAGCAGCTCAGAACCCCTGACTAGCTGGACAGATACGCAGTATTTT.

This chain links TRBV4-1 with TRBJ2-5; the D gene is possibly TRBD2 (6 bases). The V gene lost 0 bases and the J gene lost 5 bases, with 13 bases spanning the gap. The CDR3 runs to 15 residues. CDR1 and CDR2 (germline): MGHRA, YSYEKL. The CDR3 region has the DNA TGCGCCAGCAGCCAAGATGGTACTAGCACGGAGACCCAGTACTTC. Encoded protein: CASSQDGTSTETQYF.

A few counts support this clone. The rearrangement uses TRBV7-9 and TRBJ1-5, with 8 bases identical to TRBD1. Germline V gene sequence: CDR1 SEHNR, CDR2 FQNEAQ (reference sequence). The J segment lost 7 bases and the V segment lost 5 bases, leaving 7 bases of the junction unmatched. The length of the CDR3 is 14 residues. The CDR3 is CASSMDRVSQPQHF. DNA of the CDR3: TGTGCCAGCAGCATGGACAGGGTCAGCCAGCCCCAGCATTTT. The full variable domain, completed using reference TRBV7-9 and TRBJ1-5, is DTGVSQNPRHKITKRGQNVTFRCDPISEHNRLYWYRQTLGQGPEFLTYFQNEAQLEKSRLLSDRFSAERPKGSFSTLEIQRTEQGDSAMYLCASSMDRVSQPQHFGDGTRLSIL.

With respect to this clone: One junction end disagrees with the germline gene, perhaps due to a read error. The J gene is TRBJ1-1, the V gene TRBV7-7; 7 bases agree with TRBD1. This CDR3 spans 16 amino acids. Germline values: CDR1 SSHAT, CDR2 FNYEAQ (reference sequence). The CDR3 sequence is CASSPSLGQLNTEAFF. In DNA, the CDR3 is TGTGCTAGCAGCCCGAGCCTGGGACAGTTGAACACTGAAGCTTTCTTT.

V is TRBV7-2 and J is TRBJ1-1; D is undetermined. V lost 3 bases to trimming and J lost 7 bases, with 9 bases between them. Germline values: CDR1 SGHTA, CDR2 FQGNSA. This CDR3 is built from 12 residues. CDR3 region: CASSFFRGEAFF. The CDR3 region has the DNA TGTGCCAGCAGCTTTTTCCGGGGTGAAGCTTTCTTT.

The chain joins TRBV29-1 to TRBJ1-4, with a tentative D call TRBD1 (5 bases). The length of the CDR3 is 14 residues. Trimming stripped 4 bases from V and 2 bases from J, with 11 bases between. Germline assignment: CDR1 SQVTM and CDR2 ANQGSEA. The DNA for the CDR3 is TGCAGCGTTGGGGACTTGGGGACTAATGAAAAACTGTTTTTT. Its translation: CSVGDLGTNEKLFF.

This chain uses TRBV6-1 with TRBJ1-3; D is uncertain. This CDR3 contains 13 residues. Germline-derived CDR1 and CDR2 are MNHNS and SASEGT. Trimming pared 2 bases from V and 4 bases from J, leaving 6 bases between. The CDR3 DNA is TGTGCCAGCAGTGAACTTCGGGGAAACACCATATATTTT. It specifies CASSELRGNTIYF.

J is TRBJ1-1 and V is TRBV7-9; 10 bases line up with TRBD1. The ends lost 4 bases at V and 4 bases at J; junction bases unmatched: 9. This CDR3 comprises 16 residues. CDR1 and CDR2 (germline): SEHNR, FQNEAQ (reference sequence). The CDR3 DNA reads TGTGCCAGCAGCTCATCCGGGACAGGGGTTGGCACTGAAGCTTTCTTT. Protein: CASSSSGTGVGTEAFF.

The V call is TRBV14, the J call TRBJ1-2; 7 bases agree with TRBD1. Germline CDR1 reads SGHDN; CDR2 reads FVKESK. The CDR3 is 13 amino acids. The ends lost 3 bases at V and 9 bases at J; junction bases unmatched: 7. The CDR3 DNA is TGTGCCAGCAGCCAGGTCCAGGGGGTACGCTACACCTTC. Translation gives CASSQVQGVRYTF.

V and J are TRBV18 and TRBJ2-3; D may be TRBD2 (5 bases). V was shortened by 4 bases and J by 4 bases, with 18 bases between the two germline ends. Germline-derived CDR1 and CDR2 are KGHSH and LQKENI. The CDR3 runs to 16 residues. In DNA form, the CDR3 reads TGTGCCAGCTCACTCTCTAGCCTATCTCTGGCAGATACGCAGTATTTT. Translation: CASSLSSLSLADTQYF.

The V call is TRBV10-3, the J call TRBJ1-5; a weak D match, TRBD1 (6 bases). CDR3 length: 14 residues. From germline, CDR1 is ENHRY and CDR2 SYGVKD. V lost 11 bases and J lost 0, with 14 bases in between. CDR3 amino acids: CASHRENSNQPQHF. In nucleotides, the CDR3 is TGTGCCTCCCACAGGGAGAATAGCAATCAGCCCCAGCATTTT.